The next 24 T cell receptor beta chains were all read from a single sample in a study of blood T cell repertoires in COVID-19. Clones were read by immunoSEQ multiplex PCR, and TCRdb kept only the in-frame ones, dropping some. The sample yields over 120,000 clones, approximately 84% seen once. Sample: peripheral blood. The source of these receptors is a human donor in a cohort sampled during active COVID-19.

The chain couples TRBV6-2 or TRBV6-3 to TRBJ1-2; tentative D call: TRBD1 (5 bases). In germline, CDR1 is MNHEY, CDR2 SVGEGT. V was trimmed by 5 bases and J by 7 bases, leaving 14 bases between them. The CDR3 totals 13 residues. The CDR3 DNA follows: TGTGCCAGCAGTCAAAGGCAGGGTCGTGGCTACACCTTC. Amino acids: CASSQRQGRGYTF.

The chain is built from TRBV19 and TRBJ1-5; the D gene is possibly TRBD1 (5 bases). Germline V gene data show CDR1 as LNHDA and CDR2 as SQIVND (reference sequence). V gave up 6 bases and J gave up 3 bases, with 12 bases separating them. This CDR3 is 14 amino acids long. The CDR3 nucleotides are TGTGCCAGTAGCGGGGGGTTCTACAATCAGCCCCAGCATTTT. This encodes CASSGGFYNQPQHF.

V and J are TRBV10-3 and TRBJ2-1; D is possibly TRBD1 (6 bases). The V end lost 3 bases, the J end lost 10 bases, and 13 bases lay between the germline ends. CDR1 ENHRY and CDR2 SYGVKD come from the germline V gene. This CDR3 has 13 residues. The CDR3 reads CAISDLGQHEQFF. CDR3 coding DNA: TGTGCCATCAGTGACCTCGGACAGCACGAGCAGTTCTTC.

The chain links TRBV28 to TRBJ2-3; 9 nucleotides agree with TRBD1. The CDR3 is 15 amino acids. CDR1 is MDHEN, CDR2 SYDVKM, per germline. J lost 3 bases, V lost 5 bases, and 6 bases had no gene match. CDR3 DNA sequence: TGTGCCAGCAGTGGACGGGACAGGGCAACAGATACGCAGTATTTT. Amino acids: CASSGRDRATDTQYF.

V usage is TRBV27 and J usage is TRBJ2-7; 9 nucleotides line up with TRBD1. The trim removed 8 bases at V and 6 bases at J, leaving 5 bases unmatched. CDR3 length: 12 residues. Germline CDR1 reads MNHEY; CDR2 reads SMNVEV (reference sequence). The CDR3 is CASWTGVGEQYF. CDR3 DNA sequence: TGTGCCAGCTGGACAGGGGTGGGCGAGCAGTACTTC.

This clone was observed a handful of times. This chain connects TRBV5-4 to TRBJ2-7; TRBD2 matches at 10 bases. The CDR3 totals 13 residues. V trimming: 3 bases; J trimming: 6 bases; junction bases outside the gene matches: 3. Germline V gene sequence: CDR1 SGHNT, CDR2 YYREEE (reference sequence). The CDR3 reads CASSWGTSVEQYV. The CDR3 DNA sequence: TGTGCCAGCAGCTGGGGGACTAGCGTCGAGCAGTACGTC.

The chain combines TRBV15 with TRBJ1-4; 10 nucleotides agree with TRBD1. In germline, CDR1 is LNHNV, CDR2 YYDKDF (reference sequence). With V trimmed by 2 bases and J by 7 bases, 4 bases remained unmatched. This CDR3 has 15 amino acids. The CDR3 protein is CATSRSGTGVEKLFF. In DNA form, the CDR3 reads TGTGCCACCAGCAGATCCGGGACAGGGGTTGAAAAACTGTTTTTT. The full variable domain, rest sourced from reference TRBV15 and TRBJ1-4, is DAMVIQNPRYQVTQFGKPVTLSCSQTLNHNVMYWYQQKSSQAPKLLFHYYDKDFNNEADTPDNFQSRRPNTSFCFLDIRSPGLGDTAMYLCATSRSGTGVEKLFFGSGTQLSVL.

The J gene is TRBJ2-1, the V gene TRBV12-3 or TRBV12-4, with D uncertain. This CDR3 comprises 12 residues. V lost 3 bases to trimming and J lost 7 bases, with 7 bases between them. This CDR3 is CASSFYMNEQFF. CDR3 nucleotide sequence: TGTGCCAGCAGTTTTTACATGAATGAGCAGTTCTTC.

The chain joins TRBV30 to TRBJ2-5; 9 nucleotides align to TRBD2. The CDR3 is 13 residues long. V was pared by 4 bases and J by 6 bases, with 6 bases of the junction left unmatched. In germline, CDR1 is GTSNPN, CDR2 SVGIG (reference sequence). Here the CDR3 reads CAWIALAGQTQYF. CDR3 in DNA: TGTGCCTGGATCGCACTAGCGGGCCAGACCCAGTACTTC.

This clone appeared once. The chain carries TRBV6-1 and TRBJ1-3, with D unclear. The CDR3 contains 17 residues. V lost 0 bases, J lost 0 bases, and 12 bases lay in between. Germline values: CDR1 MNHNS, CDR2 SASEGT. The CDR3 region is CASSEALEGFSGNTIYF. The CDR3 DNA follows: TGTGCCAGCAGTGAAGCGCTGGAGGGATTCTCTGGAAACACCATATATTTT.

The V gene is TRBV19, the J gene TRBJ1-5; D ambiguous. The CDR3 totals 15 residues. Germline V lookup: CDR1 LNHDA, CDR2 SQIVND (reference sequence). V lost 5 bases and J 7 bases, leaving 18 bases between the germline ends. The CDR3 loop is CASSPRAPEGQPQHF. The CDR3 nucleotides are TGTGCCAGTAGTCCACGGGCTCCGGAGGGCCAGCCCCAGCATTTT.

The DNA for the CDR3 is TGTGCCAGCAGTTTATATGGGACAGGGAGGTCCTACAATGAGCAGTTCTTC. Its protein product is CASSLYGTGRSYNEQFF. The chain combines TRBV28 with TRBJ2-1; 9 bases match TRBD1. Germline loops: CDR1 MDHEN, CDR2 SYDVKM. CDR3 length: 17 amino acids. Trimming took 1 base from V and 1 from J; bases not matched to a gene: 5.

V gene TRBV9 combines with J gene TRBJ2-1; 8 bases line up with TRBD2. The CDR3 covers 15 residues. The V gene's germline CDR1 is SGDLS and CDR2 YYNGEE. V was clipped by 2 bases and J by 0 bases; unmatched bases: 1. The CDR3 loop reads CASSVSGSSYNEQFF. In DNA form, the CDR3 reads TGTGCCAGCAGCGTGAGCGGGAGCTCCTACAATGAGCAGTTCTTC. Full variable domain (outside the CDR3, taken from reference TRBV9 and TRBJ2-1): DSGVTQTPKHLITATGQRVTLRCSPRSGDLSVYWYQQSLDQGLQFLIQYYNGEERAKGNILERFSAQQFPDLHSELNLSSLELGDSALYFCASSVSGSSYNEQFFGPGTRLTVL.

The chain's CDR3 is CASSTRLAGGPETQYF. The CDR3, as DNA: TGTGCCAGTAGTACGCGACTAGCGGGAGGGCCGGAGACCCAGTACTTC. J is TRBJ2-5 and V is TRBV19; 14 positions agree with TRBD2. The CDR3 is 16 amino acids. V was clipped by 4 bases and J by 5 bases; unmatched bases: 6. Germline V gene lookup returns CDR1 LNHDA and CDR2 SQIVND (reference sequence).

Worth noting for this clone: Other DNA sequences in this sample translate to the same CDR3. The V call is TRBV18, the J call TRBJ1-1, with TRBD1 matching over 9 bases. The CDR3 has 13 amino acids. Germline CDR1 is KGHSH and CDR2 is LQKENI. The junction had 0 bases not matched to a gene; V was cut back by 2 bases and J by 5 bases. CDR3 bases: TGTGCCAGCTCACCAGGACAGGGGACTGAAGCTTTCTTT. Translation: CASSPGQGTEAFF.

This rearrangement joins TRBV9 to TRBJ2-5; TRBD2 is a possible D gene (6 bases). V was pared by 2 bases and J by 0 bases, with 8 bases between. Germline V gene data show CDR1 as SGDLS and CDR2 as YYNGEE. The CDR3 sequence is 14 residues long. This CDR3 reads CASSVSGDQETQYF. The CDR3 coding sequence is TGTGCCAGCAGCGTTAGCGGCGACCAAGAGACCCAGTACTTC.

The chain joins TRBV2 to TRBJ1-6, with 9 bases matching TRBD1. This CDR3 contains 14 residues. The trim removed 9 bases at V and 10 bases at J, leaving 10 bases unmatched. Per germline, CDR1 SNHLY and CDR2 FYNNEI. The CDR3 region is CASQSGQGISPLHF. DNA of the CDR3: TGTGCCAGTCAAAGCGGACAGGGGATATCACCCCTCCACTTT.

DNA for the CDR3: TGTGCCAGCAGCTTCAGGGGTGCCTACGAGCAGTACTTC. It yields the protein CASSFRGAYEQYF. The chain recombines TRBV7-8 with TRBJ2-7; a weak D match, TRBD1 (6 bases). The CDR3 is 13 amino acids. Germline lookup yields CDR1 SGHVS and CDR2 FQNEAQ. Trimming shortened V by 3 bases and J by 2 bases, and 8 bases separated the two germline ends.

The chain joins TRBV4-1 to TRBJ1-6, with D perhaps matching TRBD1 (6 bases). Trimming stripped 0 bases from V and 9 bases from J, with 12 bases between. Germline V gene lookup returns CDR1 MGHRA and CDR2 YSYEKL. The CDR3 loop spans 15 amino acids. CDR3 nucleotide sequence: TGCGCCAGCAGCCAAGACGCGGGGGCGGGTTCACCCCTCCACTTT. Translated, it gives CASSQDAGAGSPLHF.

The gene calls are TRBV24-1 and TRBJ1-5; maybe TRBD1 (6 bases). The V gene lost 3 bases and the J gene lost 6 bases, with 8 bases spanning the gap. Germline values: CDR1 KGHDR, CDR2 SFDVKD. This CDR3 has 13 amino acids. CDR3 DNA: TGTGCCACCAGTGATGACAGGAGTCAGCCCCAGCATTTT. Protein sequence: CATSDDRSQPQHF.

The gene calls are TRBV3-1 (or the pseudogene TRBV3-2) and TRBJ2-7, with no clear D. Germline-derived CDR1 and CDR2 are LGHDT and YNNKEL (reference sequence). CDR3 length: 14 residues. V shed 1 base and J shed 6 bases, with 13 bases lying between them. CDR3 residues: CASSQAPVSSEQYV. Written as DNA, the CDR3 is TGTGCCAGCAGCCAAGCCCCCGTGTCGTCCGAGCAGTACGTC.

The CDR3 region has the DNA TGTGCCAGCAGCCAAGATACAGTGACTAACTATGGCTACACCTTC. It specifies CASSQDTVTNYGYTF. The chain is built from TRBV3-1 (or the pseudogene TRBV3-2) and TRBJ1-2; D is ambiguous. CDR1 is LGHDT and CDR2 is YNNKEL in the germline V gene (reference sequence). This CDR3 is built from 15 residues. The V end lost 0 bases, the J end lost 0 bases, and 8 bases lay between the germline ends.

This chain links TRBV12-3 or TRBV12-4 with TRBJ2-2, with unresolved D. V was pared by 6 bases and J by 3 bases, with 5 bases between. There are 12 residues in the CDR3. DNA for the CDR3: TGTGCCAGCAGCAGGCACACCGGGGAGCTGTTTTTT. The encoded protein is CASSRHTGELFF.

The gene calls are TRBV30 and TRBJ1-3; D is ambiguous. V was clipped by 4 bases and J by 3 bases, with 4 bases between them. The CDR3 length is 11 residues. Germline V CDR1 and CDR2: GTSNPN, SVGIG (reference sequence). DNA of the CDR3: TGTGCCTGGACAGGTGGAAACACCATATATTTT. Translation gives CAWTGGNTIYF.